This TCR beta chain derives from a study of blood T cell repertoires in COVID-19. The overall study: PBMCs, B-cell-depleted T cells, or T cells provided the cDNA or gDNA that made up the material.

This CDR3 spans 20 amino acids. Germline CDR1 is SGDLS and CDR2 is YYNGEE. The ends lost 0 bases at V and 2 bases at J; junction bases unmatched: 8. As originally analysed: How many nucleated cells were present was estimated from reference gene primer amplification. Only in-frame clones appear in the TCRdb table, and some are missing; sequencing was by immunoSEQ multiplex PCR. V and J calls and clone size are given by that table; D and trimming were obtained from the DNA. The sample yields over 30,000 clones, approximately 91% seen once. J is TRBJ2-1 and V is TRBV9; TRBD2 agrees at 16 bases. The source material was peripheral blood. This TCR was sampled from a human donor with active COVID-19. The donor label of this sample is uncertain. CDR3 in DNA: TGTGCCAGCAGCGTAGCAGAGGGGACTAGCGGGGGGGCAGCCTACAATGAGCAGTTCTTC. It specifies CASSVAEGTSGGAAYNEQFF.